These T cell receptor beta chains were read from a single sample in a study of response to subunit inactivated influenza vaccine. Each CDR3 protein is one row after TCRdb ran MiXCR on the RT-PCR reads. The table has 500,000 to 600,000 distinct CDR3 sequences, over 10% seen once; the top ten hold roughly 14%. Sequenced material: PBMCs from blood, taken roughly 6 weeks after vaccination. Receptor source: a man in his fifties or sixties who received an inactivated influenza vaccine. Both conserved end residues are part of each CDR3. A D gene is named only where the DNA matches it firmly. Only part of the rows carry a size: once, few, many, or a class if the clone is expanded.

cdr3_nt | cdr3_aa | v_call | clone_size | d_call | j_call
TGTGCCAGCAGTCCGAGGGGGGGTGTTTCCTACGAGCAGTACTTC | CASSPRGGVSYEQYF | TRBV12-3/TRBV12-4 | few | . | TRBJ2-7
TGTGCCAGCAGCTTTGGTCTTGGGAACACCGGGGAGCTGTTTTTT | CASSFGLGNTGELFF | TRBV7-9 | . | . | TRBJ2-2
TGTGCCAGCAGTTACTGGGGGGGAACAGGGGAGAATGAGCAGTTCTTC | CASSYWGGTGENEQFF | TRBV6-2/TRBV6-3 | many | . | TRBJ2-1
TGTGCCAGCAGCTTATTCTGGACTAGCGGGGGTGCAGATACGCAGTATTTT | CASSLFWTSGGADTQYF | TRBV7-9 | . | TRBD2 | TRBJ2-3
TGCGCCAGCAGCTTGGCCCCCAGTCAGGGGAATTCACCCCTCCACTTT | CASSLAPSQGNSPLHF | TRBV5-1 | many | . | TRBJ1-6
TGTGCCAGCAGCCAAGGGGGCATGTATATTGAGCTGTTCTTC | CASSQGGMYIELFF | TRBV4-2 | . | . | TRBJ2-1
TGTGCCAGCAGCACCGGACAGGGGGCTTTCACTGAAGCTTTCTTT | CASSTGQGAFTEAFF | TRBV28 | . | TRBD1 | TRBJ1-1
TGTGCCAGCACGACCAAAGAGATGACTACACCCCACACCGGGGAGCTGTTTTTT | CASTTKEMTTPHTGELFF | TRBV27 | few | . | TRBJ2-2
TGTGCCAGCAGCTTGGGGACAAAGGGGCACAATGAGCAGTTCTTC | CASSLGTKGHNEQFF | TRBV5-6 | . | . | TRBJ2-1
TGTGCCAGCAGTTTGACAGTCTCTGGGGCCAACGTCCTGACTTTC | CASSLTVSGANVLTF | TRBV5-1 | many | . | TRBJ2-6
TGTGCCAGCAGGTGGGACAGTCCTGAAGCTTTCTTT | CASRWDSPEAFF | TRBV6-6 | few | TRBD1 | TRBJ1-1
TGTGCCATCAGTGAGTCGGGACAGGTTACAAGCGGGGAGCTGTTTTTT | CAISESGQVTSGELFF | TRBV10-3 | few | TRBD1 | TRBJ2-2
TGTGCCAGCAGAGGCGGGACACGGACCCCAGATACGCAGTATTTT | CASRGGTRTPDTQYF | TRBV6-2/TRBV6-3 | few | . | TRBJ2-3
TGCGCCAGCAGACCCCTTGGGCAGCGTAAAAACTTCTACAATGAGCAGTTCTTC | CASRPLGQRKNFYNEQFF | TRBV5-1 | . | . | TRBJ2-1
TGTGCCAGTAGAGGGAGTGATGGCTACACCTTC | CASRGSDGYTF | TRBV19 | . | . | TRBJ1-2
TGCGCCAGCAGCCAAGCCCTAAGACAGGGTAGAAACTACGAGCAGTACTTC | CASSQALRQGRNYEQYF | TRBV4-3 | . | TRBD1 | TRBJ2-7
TGTGCCAGCAGTCACAGGGGGCGACAGCCCCAGCATTTT | CASSHRGRQPQHF | TRBV12-3/TRBV12-4 | few | TRBD1 | TRBJ1-5
TGTGCCAGCAGCTTAGCTGGAGCGGCAGAGACCCAGTACTTC | CASSLAGAAETQYF | TRBV7-2 | . | . | TRBJ2-5
TGTGCCAGCAGCTTAAGGACTAGCGGGTCAGATACGCAGTATTTT | CASSLRTSGSDTQYF | TRBV7-2 | few | TRBD2 | TRBJ2-3
TGTGCCAGCAGCGAATGGATCGAGAACAATGAGCAGTTCTTC | CASSEWIENNEQFF | TRBV7-2 | few | . | TRBJ2-1
TGTGCCAGCAGTTACTCGTCGCGGGGGGGGGAGACCCAGTACTTC | CASSYSSRGGETQYF | TRBV6-5 | . | TRBD2 | TRBJ2-5
TGTGCCAGCAGTGAAACTAGCGGGCCGTGGAATGAGCAGTTCTTC | CASSETSGPWNEQFF | TRBV25-1 | . | TRBD2 | TRBJ2-1
TGTGCCAGCAGCACGGGTCCGAATGAGCAGTTCTTC | CASSTGPNEQFF | TRBV28 | . | . | TRBJ2-1
TGTGCCAGCAGCTTAGCGCCGATAGGACAGGGGACTGCCCAAGAGACCCAGTACTTC | CASSLAPIGQGTAQETQYF | TRBV7-2 | few | TRBD1 | TRBJ2-5
TGTGCCACCAGCAGAAACCGACTAGCGGGACAAGAGACCCAGTACTTC | CATSRNRLAGQETQYF | TRBV15 | few | TRBD2 | TRBJ2-5
TGCAGCGTTGAAGATGGTTCAAAGGGGAGCGGGAGACTCTCAGATACGCAGTATTTT | CSVEDGSKGSGRLSDTQYF | TRBV29-1 | . | TRBD2 | TRBJ2-3
TGTGCCAGCAGAAAAGGTCAGGGCAAACCCGAGCAGTACTTC | CASRKGQGKPEQYF | TRBV6-1 | . | . | TRBJ2-7
TGTGCCAGCAGTTTTCGGCCCCAGCATTTT | CASSFRPQHF | TRBV28 | . | . | TRBJ1-5
TGTGCCAGCCGTCTAGCGGGTTTGCGCACAGATACGCAGTATTTT | CASRLAGLRTDTQYF | TRBV6-1 | many | TRBD2 | TRBJ2-3
TGTGCCAGCAGTCCCCTTCGACTAGCGAGCAACATTCAGTACTTC | CASSPLRLASNIQYF | TRBV27 | few | TRBD2 | TRBJ2-4
TGTGCCAGCAGCCAACCAACTAGCGAACAGGGCGGGGAGCTGTTTTTT | CASSQPTSEQGGELFF | TRBV4-2 | . | . | TRBJ2-2
TGTGCCAGCCAGGTTCCGAACACCGGGGAGCTGTTTTTT | CASQVPNTGELFF | TRBV7-3 | . | . | TRBJ2-2
TGTGCCTGGAGTGCCCAGGCCTACAATGAGCAGTTCTTC | CAWSAQAYNEQFF | TRBV30 | few | . | TRBJ2-1
TGCTCCAGCAGCCAAGGTGTAGCGGGCAGCTCCTACGAGCAGTACTTC | CSSSQGVAGSSYEQYF | TRBV4-3 | . | TRBD2 | TRBJ2-7
TGCAGTGCTACCAAACGACAGGGAGGGAGCACAGATACGCAGTATTTT | CSATKRQGGSTDTQYF | TRBV20-1 | . | . | TRBJ2-3